This T cell receptor beta chain was sequenced during a study of CD8+CD57+ T cells in acquired aplastic anemia. As for the study in general: The mean DNA yield obtained from sorted CD4+ and CD8+ cells came to 3.2 ug.

Many counts were recorded for this clonotype. Sequencing involved patients with CD8+CD57+ cell expansion previously shown by flow cytometry. TCR beta VDJ and CDR3 profiling used genomic DNA as template. TCRdb called the reads again in MiXCR, with one record for every CDR3 protein. The table records roughly 280,000 distinct CDR3 sequences, roughly 61% of them present only once. The CDR3 has 14 residues. CDR1 is MNHNS and CDR2 is SASEGT in the germline V gene. V was trimmed by 4 bases and J by 4 bases, leaving 11 bases between them. This rearrangement joins TRBV6-1 to TRBJ1-5; TRBD1 is a possible D gene (6 bases). Sequenced material: sorted CD4+, CD8+, or CD8+CD57+ T cells (not recorded which) from PBMCs. The receptor comes from a human donor with aplastic anemia. Here the CDR3 reads CASSGGGKNQPQHF. For the CDR3, the DNA is TGTGCCAGCAGTGGAGGGGGGAAGAATCAGCCCCAGCATTTT.